A single sample gave rise to the 27 T cell receptor beta chains below, sequenced in a study of early stage breast cancer tumors. Assay used: immunoSEQ multiplex PCR; TCRdb lists only in-frame clones, some missing. The table has about 11,000 clones, 55% to 75% seen once. The sequencing input was breast tumor tissue. All receptors come from a person aged 40 to 50 with breast cancer.

The chain links TRBV6-1 to TRBJ2-7, with D unresolved. V was shortened by 5 bases and J by 2 bases, with 10 bases between the two germline ends. The CDR3 loop spans 13 amino acids. CDR1 is MNHNS, CDR2 SASEGT, per germline. CDR3 in DNA: TGTGCCAGCAGTCCGGACCTCACCTACGAGCAGTACTTC. It translates to CASSPDLTYEQYF.

This clone has a handful of counts. The chain uses TRBV29-1 and TRBJ1-5, with a tentative D call TRBD1 (6 bases). V was cut by 6 bases and J by 5 bases, with 20 bases left in between. The CDR3 loop spans 15 amino acids. Germline-derived CDR1 and CDR2 are SQVTM and ANQGSEA. This CDR3 is CSVVEQGGADQPQHF. In DNA, the CDR3 is TGCAGCGTCGTTGAACAGGGTGGGGCTGATCAGCCCCAGCATTTT. Full variable domain (remainder filled in from reference TRBV29-1 and TRBJ1-5): SAVISQKPSRDICQRGTSLTIQCQVDSQVTMMFWYRQQPGQSLTLIATANQGSEATYESGFVIDKFPISRPNLTFSTLTVSNMSPEDSSIYLCSVVEQGGADQPQHFGDGTRLSIL.

This clone is judged large. The V and J genes are TRBV4-1 and TRBJ2-7, with 7 bases matching TRBD2. CDR1 is MGHRA, CDR2 YSYEKL, per germline. The CDR3 extends over 12 amino acids. Trimming at V came to 6 bases and at J to 3 bases, leaving 2 bases not matched to a gene. CDR3 DNA: TGCGCCAGCAGGGGAGGGAACTACGAGCAGTACTTC. Translated: CASRGGNYEQYF.

This chain connects TRBV5-4 to TRBJ1-1; TRBD1 matches at 7 bases. The CDR3 loop spans 16 amino acids. Trimming took 2 bases from V and 3 from J; bases not matched to a gene: 10. Per the germline V gene, CDR1 is SGHNT and CDR2 is YYREEE (reference sequence). CDR3 nucleotide sequence: TGTGCCAGCAGCTTTTACCAGGGGGTCATGGACACTGAAGCTTTCTTT. The encoded protein is CASSFYQGVMDTEAFF.

Note on this clone: A read error may account for a junction end that differs from germline. The chain is built from TRBV7-7 and TRBJ2-2; D may be TRBD2 (6 bases). The germline gives CDR1 SSHAT, CDR2 FNYEAQ (reference sequence). The CDR3 has 15 residues. CDR3 nucleotides: TGTGCTAGCAGCGCAACCGGGACTAACACCGGGGAGCTGTTTTTT. Translation: CASSATGTNTGELFF.

The genes are TRBV6-5 and TRBJ2-7, with 10 bases matching TRBD1. Looked up from germline, CDR1 is MNHEY and CDR2 is SVGAGI. V lost 4 bases, J lost 4 bases, and 7 bases stayed unmatched. CDR3 length: 15 residues. The CDR3 loop reads CASSSDRGLRYEQYF. The CDR3 bases are TGTGCCAGCAGTTCGGACAGGGGGTTACGGTACGAGCAGTACTTC.

The V and J genes are TRBV21-1 and TRBJ2-7; the listed D gene, TRBD1, was not tested against the DNA. TRBV21-1 is termed a pseudogene. The CDR3 sequence is 15 residues long. This chain's CDR3 is CASSKRTYSSYEQYF. Here the CDR3 DNA reads TGTGCCAGCAGCAAAAGGACATATAGCTCCTACGAGCAGTACTTC.

The chain couples TRBV7-2 to TRBJ2-1; 14 nucleotides agree with TRBD2. The V gene's germline CDR1 is SGHTA and CDR2 FQGNSA. The junction had 10 bases not matched to a gene; V was cut back by 3 bases and J by 9 bases. This CDR3 spans 17 amino acids. The CDR3 coding sequence is TGTGCCAGCAGCTTGGGCGGGACTAGCGGGAGATACTCTGAGCAGTTCTTC. Translation: CASSLGGTSGRYSEQFF.

This rearrangement joins TRBV5-8 to TRBJ1-5, with TRBD1 matching over 10 bases. This CDR3 spans 15 amino acids. V lost 2 bases, J lost 4 bases, and 3 bases stayed unmatched. Germline V CDR1 and CDR2: SGHTS, YDEGEE. CDR3 nucleotides: TGTGCCAGCAGCTTCTCGGGACAGGGGAATCAGCCCCAGCATTTT. Its translation is CASSFSGQGNQPQHF.

V and J are TRBV6-1 and TRBJ1-2; TRBD1 matches at 9 bases. V gave up 4 bases and J gave up 4 bases; unmatched junction bases: 4. CDR3 length equals 14 residues. CDR1 is MNHNS and CDR2 is SASEGT in the germline V gene. The CDR3 here is CASSVGTGSYGYTF. The CDR3 DNA sequence: TGTGCCAGCAGTGTAGGGACAGGGAGCTATGGCTACACCTTC.

The rearrangement links TRBV2 to TRBJ2-7, with D hard to call. With 3 bases removed from V and 2 bases from J, the gap between germline ends came to 11 bases. This CDR3 is built from 14 residues. Germline assignment: CDR1 SNHLY and CDR2 FYNNEI. CDR3 amino acids: CASSEAPLTYEQYF. The CDR3 bases are TGTGCCAGCAGTGAGGCACCATTAACCTACGAGCAGTACTTC.

Only a few counts were recorded for this clone. The V gene is TRBV10-3, the J gene TRBJ1-1, with a possible D match to TRBD1 (5 bases). CDR1 ENHRY and CDR2 SYGVKD come from the germline V gene. Trimming pared 0 bases from V and 11 bases from J, leaving 13 bases between. The CDR3 contains 13 residues. CDR3 loop: CAISESRVIGAFF. The CDR3 nucleotides read TGTGCCATCAGTGAGTCCAGGGTTATCGGGGCTTTCTTT.

The chain couples TRBV7-2 to TRBJ1-4, with a tentative D call TRBD1 (5 bases). Germline V gene lookup returns CDR1 SGHTA and CDR2 FQGNSA. This CDR3 comprises 14 residues. Trimming took off 0 bases at V and 8 bases at J, with 10 bases between the two ends. The CDR3 is CASSLAVGGEKLFF. For the CDR3, the DNA is TGTGCCAGCAGCTTAGCGGTTGGGGGGGAAAAACTGTTTTTT.

V usage is TRBV29-1 and J usage is TRBJ1-2; D is possibly TRBD1 (5 bases). The CDR3 contains 15 residues. CDR1 is SQVTM, CDR2 ANQGSEA, per germline. Trimming shortened V by 1 base and J by 3 bases, and 15 bases separated the two germline ends. In nucleotides, the CDR3 is TGCAGCGTTGAAGCCCTAAACGGGGGGGACTATGGCTACACCTTC. It yields the protein CSVEALNGGDYGYTF.

The chain couples TRBV6-5 to TRBJ2-2; D is possibly TRBD2 (5 bases). The CDR3 spans 15 residues. Deletions cut 6 bases from V and 3 bases from J, with 14 bases between. Germline CDR1 and CDR2: MNHEY and SVGAGI. Here the CDR3 DNA reads TGTGCCAGCAGCCTAGCTCGAGGACACACCGGGGAGCTGTTTTTT. Encoded protein: CASSLARGHTGELFF.

This clone has only one observation. The V gene is TRBV6-1, the J gene TRBJ2-7; 8 bases line up with TRBD2. The junction had 4 bases not matched to a gene; V was cut back by 1 base and J by 2 bases. This CDR3 is 15 amino acids long. Germline V gene data show CDR1 as MNHNS and CDR2 as SASEGT. The CDR3 protein is CASSEEIAGTYEQYF. The DNA of the CDR3 is TGTGCCAGCAGTGAAGAAATAGCGGGAACCTACGAGCAGTACTTC.

The chain couples TRBV4-2 to TRBJ2-2; D is undetermined. This CDR3 has 14 amino acids. The V gene's germline CDR1 is LGHNA and CDR2 YNFKEQ. Trimming removed 4 bases at V and 7 bases at J, with 13 bases between. The CDR3 nucleotides are TGTGCCAGCAGCCCCAAAGTCCCCGGCGGGGAGCTGTTTTTT. It encodes CASSPKVPGGELFF.

V usage is TRBV4-1 and J usage is TRBJ2-1; 7 positions match TRBD2. The V gene end was trimmed by 1 base and the J gene end by 4 bases; junction bases not matched to a gene: 7. The germline V gene has CDR1 MGHRA and CDR2 YSYEKL. The CDR3 has 16 residues. This CDR3 reads CASSQVQGGRYNEQFF. CDR3 DNA sequence: TGCGCCAGCAGCCAAGTTCAGGGAGGGCGGTACAATGAGCAGTTCTTC.

In its sample, this clone was seen once. The chain employs TRBV6-1 and TRBJ1-4; D remains ambiguous. The CDR3 loop spans 15 amino acids. Looked up from germline, CDR1 is MNHNS and CDR2 is SASEGT. The V end was cut by 10 bases, the J end by 2 bases, with 17 bases between. DNA of the CDR3: TGTGCCACGGCCCCCGAAGTGGGGACTAATGAAAAACTGTTTTTT. It codes for CATAPEVGTNEKLFF.

The genes are TRBV7-9 and TRBJ2-2, with 15 bases fitting TRBD2. There are 19 residues in the CDR3. Germline values: CDR1 SEHNR, CDR2 FQNEAQ (reference sequence). Trimming cost V 1 base and J 5 bases; bases outside gene matches: 8. CDR3 amino acids: CASSLVGLAGGYGTGELFF. The DNA for the CDR3 is TGTGCCAGCAGCTTAGTAGGACTAGCGGGAGGGTATGGGACCGGGGAGCTGTTTTTT.

The V gene is TRBV4-2, the J gene TRBJ2-7; D is tentatively TRBD1 or TRBD2 (5 bases each). This CDR3 region has 15 residues. Germline V gene data show CDR1 as LGHNA and CDR2 as YNFKEQ. V was shortened by 0 bases and J by 2 bases, with 11 bases between the two germline ends. The CDR3 bases are TGTGCCAGCAGCCAAGACGGGGCAGGAACCTACGAGCAGTACTTC. As protein: CASSQDGAGTYEQYF.

The genes are TRBV7-8 and TRBJ2-3; D perhaps matches TRBD2 (6 bases). Germline V gene sequence: CDR1 SGHVS, CDR2 FQNEAQ. The V end lost 1 base, the J end lost 4 bases, and 9 bases lay between the germline ends. The CDR3 extends over 14 amino acids. The CDR3 region has the DNA TGTGCCAGCAGCTTAGGGGCTAGCGCAGATACGCAGTATTTT. Its translation: CASSLGASADTQYF.

The chain links TRBV19 to TRBJ1-5; no clear D. The CDR3 runs to 13 residues. Germline V gene data show CDR1 as LNHDA and CDR2 as SQIVND (reference sequence). With 8 bases removed from V and 0 bases from J, the gap between germline ends came to 8 bases. CDR3 amino acids: CASSAYSNQPQHF. The CDR3 bases are TGTGCCAGTTCGGCTTATAGCAATCAGCCCCAGCATTTT.

The J gene is TRBJ2-3, the V gene TRBV19; 7 positions agree with TRBD1. V shed 7 bases and J 2 bases; nucleotides not matched to a gene: 12. Germline V gene sequence: CDR1 LNHDA, CDR2 SQIVND (reference sequence). The CDR3 sequence is 16 residues long. The CDR3 region has the DNA TGTGCCAGTAACCAAGAGTGGGGACAGAACACAGATACGCAGTATTTT. Translated: CASNQEWGQNTDTQYF.

The V call is TRBV6-5, the J call TRBJ2-7; 11 positions match TRBD2. V lost 4 bases and J lost 7; bases outside the gene matches: 9. Germline V lookup: CDR1 MNHEY, CDR2 SVGAGI. This CDR3 is 15 amino acids long. The CDR3 loop reads CASSSTRTSGWEQYF. For the CDR3, the DNA is TGTGCCAGCAGTTCGACTCGGACTAGCGGGTGGGAGCAGTACTTC.

This clone was counted only a few times. The chain joins TRBV4-2 to TRBJ1-1; D possibly corresponds to TRBD1 (6 bases). Per the germline V gene, CDR1 is LGHNA and CDR2 is YNFKEQ. CDR3 length: 14 amino acids. Trimming took off 3 bases at V and 3 bases at J, with 11 bases between the two ends. The CDR3 is CASSQKEGDTEAFF. The CDR3 DNA reads TGTGCCAGCAGCCAGAAGGAGGGGGACACTGAAGCTTTCTTT.

The genes are TRBV30 and TRBJ2-1; the match to TRBD2 covers 11 bases. The germline CDR1 and CDR2 sequences are GTSNPN and SVGIG (reference sequence). V was pared by 8 bases and J by 9 bases, with 12 bases of the junction left unmatched. The CDR3 contains 14 residues. The CDR3 DNA sequence: TGTGCCGCTACGACTAGCGGGATAGGCGGTGAGCAGTTCTTC. This codes for CAATTSGIGGEQFF.